This entry features one T cell receptor beta chain sequence. Trimming took off 5 bases at V and 4 bases at J, with 5 bases between the two ends. This CDR3 contains 11 residues. Germline V gene lookup returns CDR1 MDHEN and CDR2 SYDVKM. Clones were sequenced by immunoSEQ multiplex PCR, and TCRdb holds only the in-frame ones, with some missing. Among roughly 120,000 clones listed, 90% to 95% were seen once. The data stem from a study of control samples from healthy donors and cancer patients. The TCR was taken from a man in his fifties with head and neck cancer. This chain connects TRBV28 to TRBJ2-5; no clear D gene. Sequencing was carried out using PBMCs. CDR3 amino acids: CASSNRETQYF. The DNA for the CDR3 is TGTGCCAGCAGTAATCGAGAGACCCAGTACTTC.